Shown below are 15 T cell receptor beta chains from a single sample sequenced in a study of Graves' ophthalmopathy and Graves' hyperthyroidism. Amplification from RNA transcripts yielded the TCR beta CDR3 regions. HTBI primers were used in a first-round RT-PCR, which preceded a second-round multiplex PCR. TCRdb processed the multiplex PCR reads anew with MiXCR; each CDR3 protein has one entry. Found here are some 410,000 distinct CDR3 sequences, 20% to 25% of them singletons; the top ten hold 2.5% to 3.5%. Material for sequencing was peripheral blood. The source is a young woman with stable Graves' hyperthyroidism.

At least ten counts were recorded for this clonotype. V is TRBV12-3 or TRBV12-4 and J is TRBJ1-5; D gene unclear. CDR3 length: 13 residues. Deletions cut 3 bases from V and 5 bases from J, with 8 bases between. Here the CDR3 DNA reads TGTGCCAGCAGTTTGGGAATCTATCAGCCCCAGCATTTT. Translation: CASSLGIYQPQHF.

This clonotype has ten or more counts. The chain couples TRBV19 to TRBJ1-1; weak D call: TRBD1 (5 bases). V shed 10 bases and J shed 3 bases, with 12 bases lying between them. This CDR3 has 12 residues. CDR1 is LNHDA and CDR2 is SQIVND in the germline V gene (reference sequence). In DNA form, the CDR3 reads TGTGCCACCACTCAGGGCTACACTGAAGCTTTCTTT. Protein: CATTQGYTEAFF.

This clonotype was seen at least ten times. The genes are TRBV6-2 or TRBV6-3 and TRBJ2-3; TRBD2 matches at 10 bases. V lost 7 bases and J lost 1; bases outside the gene matches: 11. This CDR3 spans 17 amino acids. Looked up from germline, CDR1 is MNHEY and CDR2 is SVGEGT. CDR3 nucleotide sequence: TGTGCCAGCACCCGGAGAGCGGGAGGGCCGGGCACAGATACGCAGTATTTT. Translated: CASTRRAGGPGTDTQYF.

The table lists this clonotype with a few counts. This chain uses TRBV9 with TRBJ2-3; D is perhaps TRBD2 (5 bases). V was cut by 3 bases and J by 2 bases, with 16 bases left in between. This CDR3 region has 16 residues. Germline-derived CDR1 and CDR2 are SGDLS and YYNGEE. CDR3 sequence (DNA): TGTGCCAGCAGCGCGCGAGCTCGGGGTTCCACAGATACGCAGTATTTT. Encoded protein: CASSARARGSTDTQYF.

This clonotype appeared many times. This chain links TRBV29-1 with TRBJ2-7; 7 bases map to TRBD2. J was trimmed by 2 bases and V by 6 bases; bases with no gene match: 10. CDR1 is SQVTM, CDR2 ANQGSEA, per germline. This CDR3 has 14 residues. Here the CDR3 reads CSVLWRENPYEQYF. DNA of the CDR3: TGCAGCGTCCTCTGGCGGGAGAATCCCTACGAGCAGTACTTC.

The rearrangement joins TRBV11-2 to TRBJ2-7; 8 bases map to TRBD2. Germline trimming cut 6 bases from V and 6 bases from J; bases unmatched to any gene: 16. There are 16 residues in the CDR3. The germline gives CDR1 SGHAT, CDR2 FQNNGV. CDR3 region: CASSSGLAPEVGEQYF. CDR3 sequence (DNA): TGTGCCAGCAGTTCCGGACTAGCCCCGGAGGTGGGCGAGCAGTACTTC.

This clonotype was seen ten or more times. The rearrangement joins TRBV9 to TRBJ2-7; D remains ambiguous. CDR1 is SGDLS, CDR2 YYNGEE, per germline. The CDR3 covers 13 residues. V was pared by 0 bases and J by 6 bases, with 10 bases between. The CDR3 DNA follows: TGTGCCAGCAGCGTAGATGGAATGGGCGAGCAGTACTTC. Amino acids: CASSVDGMGEQYF.

The CDR3 spells CASSDWGRNQPQHF. The CDR3 DNA sequence: TGTGCCAGCAGTGACTGGGGCCGGAATCAGCCCCAGCATTTT. The chain is built from TRBV6-1 and TRBJ1-5, with a possible D match to TRBD1 (5 bases). Germline values: CDR1 MNHNS, CDR2 SASEGT. The CDR3 totals 14 residues. With 3 bases removed from V and 4 bases from J, the gap between germline ends came to 10 bases.

This clonotype was seen repeatedly, ten times or more. V and J are TRBV5-6 and TRBJ2-5; D possibly corresponds to TRBD1 (6 bases). Germline assignment: CDR1 SGHDT and CDR2 YYEEEE. This CDR3 region has 18 residues. Trimming took off 3 bases at V and 5 bases at J, with 26 bases between the two ends. CDR3 region: CASSWQGKFIPSAETQYF. DNA of the CDR3: TGTGCCAGCAGCTGGCAGGGGAAGTTTATCCCTAGTGCCGAGACCCAGTACTTC.

The table lists this clonotype with many counts. The V and J genes are TRBV28 and TRBJ2-5; 12 positions agree with TRBD2. The CDR3 loop spans 15 amino acids. The J segment lost 4 bases and the V segment lost 5 bases, leaving 5 bases of the junction unmatched. Germline V gene lookup returns CDR1 MDHEN and CDR2 SYDVKM. The CDR3 sequence is CASSPPSGRGETQYF. CDR3 DNA sequence: TGTGCCAGCAGTCCCCCTAGCGGGAGGGGAGAGACCCAGTACTTC.

This clonotype was counted between two and nine times. The chain carries TRBV30 and TRBJ2-7; D call uncertain. V was trimmed by 3 bases and J by 0 bases, leaving 12 bases between them. CDR3 length equals 14 residues. Germline V gene sequence: CDR1 GTSNPN, CDR2 SVGIG (reference sequence). CDR3 nucleotides: TGTGCCTGGAGGATCGGCAGGAGCTCCTACGAGCAGTACTTC. Protein: CAWRIGRSSYEQYF. The full variable domain, in which reference TRBV30 and TRBJ2-7 provide the parts outside the CDR3, is SQTIHQWPATLVQPVGSPLSLECTVEGTSNPNLYWYRQAAGRGLQLLFYSVGIGQISSEVPQNLSASRPQDRQFILSSKKLLLSDSGFYLCAWRIGRSSYEQYFGPGTRLTVT.

This chain joins TRBV11-2 and TRBJ2-7, with D possibly being TRBD1 (6 bases). CDR1 is SGHAT and CDR2 is FQNNGV in the germline V gene. Trimming shortened V by 1 base and J by 5 bases, and 9 bases separated the two germline ends. This CDR3 spans 13 amino acids. CDR3 sequence reads: CASSLAGANEQYF. The CDR3 DNA is TGTGCCAGCAGCTTAGCAGGGGCCAACGAGCAGTACTTC.

The sample holds many counts of this clonotype. This chain uses TRBV24-1 with TRBJ2-2; tentative D call: TRBD1 (5 bases). The V gene lost 9 bases and the J gene lost 0 bases, with 7 bases spanning the gap. CDR3 length: 13 residues. CDR1 is KGHDR and CDR2 is SFDVKD in the germline V gene. Written as DNA, the CDR3 is TGTGCCACCCAGGGTCCGAACACCGGGGAGCTGTTTTTT. Its translation is CATQGPNTGELFF.

J is TRBJ2-7 and V is TRBV20-1, with 8 bases lining up with TRBD2. The germline CDR1 and CDR2 sequences are DFQATT and SNEGSKA (reference sequence). The CDR3 is 15 residues long. V gave up 3 bases and J gave up 4 bases; unmatched junction bases: 11. The DNA for the CDR3 is TGCAGTGCTAGTGGTTATGAGCGGGAGCCTTACGAGCAGTACTTC. This translates into CSASGYEREPYEQYF.

V usage is TRBV6-1 and J usage is TRBJ2-7; no clear D gene. The germline V and J ends were trimmed by 8 bases and 2 bases, with 10 bases remaining between them. The CDR3 is 12 amino acids. Germline V lookup: CDR1 MNHNS, CDR2 SASEGT. CDR3 DNA: TGTGCCAGCTACTCCGGGCCCTACGAGCAGTACTTC. Residues: CASYSGPYEQYF.